Shown below are 18 T cell receptor beta chains from a single sample sequenced in a study of shared clonotypes between healthy human individuals (TCRdb year 2020). For the CD8 naive samples, CD45RO-negative cells were positively selected for CCR7, yielding a CD45RA+CCR7+ population from which TemRA cells were excluded. The library was prepared using the immunoSEQ multiplex PCR assay. Drawn from immuneACCESS, this table holds only the in-frame rearrangements with V and J called that TCRdb kept. Clones are partly lost; checked studies trace under half to an unresolved V gene and leave the rest unexplained. Here the sample has roughly 2,000,000 clones; roughly 94% occur a single time. The top ten constitute 0.95% to 1.5% of the sample. The sequenced sample was naive CD8+ T cells sorted from blood. What this sample's cell subset or site label stands for: CD45RA+CCR7+. Every receptor here comes from a man younger than 35 in good health.

The chain carries TRBV11-2 and TRBJ2-7; D perhaps matches TRBD1 (6 bases). V was clipped by 1 base and J by 4 bases, with 11 bases between them. The CDR3 totals 14 residues. The germline CDR1 and CDR2 sequences are SGHAT and FQNNGV. Here the CDR3 reads CASSLGGGRYEQYF. The CDR3 region has the DNA TGTGCCAGCAGCTTAGGAGGGGGAAGATACGAGCAGTACTTC.

The chain uses TRBV5-4 and TRBJ2-1; D may be TRBD2 (6 bases). The CDR3 consists of 15 residues. The V and J ends lost 2 bases and 2 bases respectively, with 11 bases between them. Per germline, CDR1 SGHNT and CDR2 YYREEE (reference sequence). CDR3 DNA sequence: TGTGCCAGCAGCTTCCAGGAGGGGCCCTACAATGAGCAGTTCTTC. It specifies CASSFQEGPYNEQFF.

This chain links TRBV2 with TRBJ1-1; unclear D gene. Trimming removed 3 bases from V and 1 base from J, with 6 bases in between. Germline V CDR1 and CDR2: SNHLY, FYNNEI. There are 13 residues in the CDR3. CDR3 residues: CASSDGSNTEAFF. CDR3 nucleotides: TGTGCCAGCAGTGATGGCTCGAACACTGAAGCTTTCTTT.

The chain is built from TRBV28 and TRBJ1-5; D gene ambiguous. V dropped 7 bases and J dropped 4 bases, with 14 bases sitting between them. This CDR3 spans 14 amino acids. CDR1 is MDHEN and CDR2 is SYDVKM in the germline V gene. The CDR3 is CASKSWAENQPQHF. CDR3 sequence (DNA): TGTGCCAGCAAATCTTGGGCAGAAAATCAGCCCCAGCATTTT.

V usage is TRBV2 and J usage is TRBJ1-1, with D unclear. Germline V gene lookup returns CDR1 SNHLY and CDR2 FYNNEI. The CDR3 is 13 residues long. The germline V and J ends were trimmed by 7 bases and 3 bases, with 12 bases remaining between them. DNA of the CDR3: TGTGCCAGCAATTCGCAACTACACACTGAAGCTTTCTTT. It specifies CASNSQLHTEAFF. The full variable domain, rest sourced from reference TRBV2 and TRBJ1-1, is EPEVTQTPSHQVTQMGQEVILRCVPISNHLYFYWYRQILGQKVEFLVSFYNNEISEKSEIFDDQFSVERPDGSNFTLKIRSTKLEDSAMYFCASNSQLHTEAFFGQGTRLTVV.

V and J are TRBV7-2 and TRBJ2-1; D remains unclear. The length of the CDR3 is 15 residues. CDR1 and CDR2 from the germline V gene are SGHTA and FQGNSA. The V end was cut by 0 bases, the J end by 3 bases, with 9 bases between. CDR3 nucleotides: TGTGCCAGCAGCTTAGCCGGGCTAGACTACAATGAGCAGTTCTTC. This translates into CASSLAGLDYNEQFF. Supplemented by reference TRBV7-2 and TRBJ2-1, the full variable domain reads GAGVSQSPSNKVTEKGKDVELRCDPISGHTALYWYRQSLGQGLEFLIYFQGNSAPDKSGLPSDRFSAERTGGSVSTLTIQRTQQEDSAVYLCASSLAGLDYNEQFFGPGTRLTVL.

V gene TRBV27 combines with J gene TRBJ1-2; TRBD1 is a possible D gene (6 bases). V was clipped by 3 bases and J by 4 bases, with 12 bases between them. CDR1 and CDR2 from the germline V gene are MNHEY and SMNVEV (reference sequence). The CDR3 extends over 14 amino acids. CDR3 coding DNA: TGTGCCAGCAGTTTTACAGGGACCCCCTATGGCTACACCTTC. It encodes CASSFTGTPYGYTF.

The chain uses TRBV5-4 and TRBJ2-3; the D gene is possibly TRBD1 (6 bases). Trimming took off 3 bases at V and 5 bases at J, with 13 bases between the two ends. Per germline, CDR1 SGHNT and CDR2 YYREEE (reference sequence). CDR3 length: 14 residues. The CDR3: CASSSRGSGDTQYF. Here the CDR3 DNA reads TGTGCCAGCAGCTCAAGGGGGTCCGGAGATACGCAGTATTTT.

The chain uses TRBV13 and TRBJ1-2, with D possibly TRBD1 on 5 matching bases. CDR1 is PRHDT and CDR2 is FYEKMQ in the germline V gene (reference sequence). V lost 6 bases, J lost 3 bases, and 11 bases lay in between. The length of the CDR3 is 13 residues. CDR3 loop: CASRERGYYGYTF. In nucleotides, the CDR3 is TGTGCCAGCAGAGAGCGGGGCTACTATGGCTACACCTTC.

In DNA, the CDR3 is TGCGCCAGCAGCCAAGATCTTCAGGGAACCTCTGGGGCCAACGTCCTGACTTTC. The encoded protein is CASSQDLQGTSGANVLTF. V and J are TRBV4-1 and TRBJ2-6, with D perhaps matching TRBD1 (5 bases). The CDR3 is 18 residues long. Trimming removed 0 bases from V and 0 bases from J, with 12 bases in between. Looked up from germline, CDR1 is MGHRA and CDR2 is YSYEKL.

The chain links TRBV11-2 to TRBJ1-1; D is undetermined. V lost 3 bases, J lost 8 bases, and 10 bases lay in between. Looked up from germline, CDR1 is SGHAT and CDR2 is FQNNGV. This CDR3 comprises 12 residues. The CDR3 protein is CASSFGAEEAFF. The CDR3 bases are TGTGCCAGCAGCTTTGGCGCCGAGGAAGCTTTCTTT.

V and J are TRBV5-1 and TRBJ2-2, with TRBD2 matching over 9 bases. V gave up 0 bases and J gave up 6 bases; unmatched junction bases: 9. The length of the CDR3 is 17 residues. Germline CDR1 SGHRS, CDR2 YFSETQ. This chain's CDR3 is CASSLALAGPLPGELFF. DNA of the CDR3: TGCGCCAGCAGCTTGGCCCTAGCGGGACCCCTTCCCGGGGAGCTGTTTTTT.

The chain recombines TRBV15 with TRBJ1-2; 7 bases match TRBD1. V lost 5 bases, J lost 3 bases, and 6 bases stayed unmatched. This CDR3 has 14 amino acids. Germline-derived CDR1 and CDR2 are LNHNV and YYDKDF (reference sequence). CDR3 sequence reads: CATSPDREDYGYTF. The CDR3 nucleotides read TGTGCCACCAGCCCCGACAGGGAGGACTATGGCTACACCTTC.

The V gene is TRBV6-5, the J gene TRBJ1-2; tentative D call: TRBD1 (6 bases). In germline, CDR1 is MNHEY, CDR2 SVGAGI. The V and J ends lost 2 bases and 3 bases respectively, with 16 bases between them. The CDR3 runs to 16 residues. CDR3 in DNA: TGTGCCAGCAGTTACCGATTAGACAGGCCCGACTATGGCTACACCTTC. As protein: CASSYRLDRPDYGYTF.

This clone was observed once. The rearrangement links TRBV4-1 to TRBJ1-5; no definite D call. V lost 2 bases and J lost 2, with 10 bases in between. This CDR3 region has 15 residues. Germline V gene data show CDR1 as MGHRA and CDR2 as YSYEKL. The CDR3 sequence is CASSQRAGGNQPQHF. CDR3 DNA: TGCGCCAGCAGCCAACGGGCAGGAGGCAATCAGCCCCAGCATTTT.

The chain joins TRBV11-2 to TRBJ2-7, with unresolved D. The CDR3 spans 15 residues. V was cut by 1 base and J by 7 bases, with 17 bases left in between. CDR1 and CDR2 from the germline V gene are SGHAT and FQNNGV. As DNA, the CDR3 is TGTGCCAGCAGCTTAGGTTATGGTTTCGTAGGTGAGCAGTACTTC. Translation: CASSLGYGFVGEQYF.

The rearrangement joins TRBV18 to TRBJ2-5; tentatively, D is TRBD2 (5 bases). Looked up from germline, CDR1 is KGHSH and CDR2 is LQKENI. V was clipped by 2 bases and J by 5 bases, with 15 bases between them. The CDR3 totals 15 residues. CDR3 bases: TGTGCCAGCTCACCATTCGGACTGGATGGGGAGACCCAGTACTTC. It specifies CASSPFGLDGETQYF.

This clone was picked up one time. The rearrangement uses TRBV6-1 and TRBJ1-1, with a possible D match to TRBD1 (5 bases). V was shortened by 4 bases and J by 0 bases, with 18 bases between the two germline ends. The CDR3 totals 17 residues. The germline gives CDR1 MNHNS, CDR2 SASEGT. The CDR3 is CASSVGTPKGMNTEAFF. DNA of the CDR3: TGTGCCAGCAGTGTCGGGACCCCGAAGGGGATGAACACTGAAGCTTTCTTT.